This record looks at one T cell receptor (beta chain) sequence and its context. The target antigen is unknown. 13 Jbeta primers and 60 Vbeta primers were used for the PCR. Profiling relied on immunoSEQ multiplex PCR, and the TCRdb table lists in-frame clones only, not all of them. Of about 90,000 clones detected, over 50% appear once; the ten largest clones hold under 4%. Healthy donors of bone marrow made up the group. These data are taken from a study of cytomegalovirus exposure and HLA in healthy donors. Study-wide results and limits: According to the study, roughly 160 TCR beta chains were cytomegalovirus-associated. Further analysis was carried out later, and it showed several of the most significant clusters appearing linked to common viral pathogens.

The germline V gene has CDR1 SGDLS and CDR2 YYNGEE. V was pared by 4 bases and J by 0 bases, with 20 bases between. The CDR3 runs 19 residues. The chain employs TRBV9 and TRBJ2-6; no clear D gene. The TCR sequence derives from a young man in good health and CMV-seronegative. Sequenced: PBMCs. In nucleotides, the CDR3 is TGTGCCAGCAGCCTGGCGACTTCGTTTAGCTTCTCTGGGGCCAACGTCCTGACTTTC. Residues: CASSLATSFSFSGANVLTF.